This T cell receptor beta chain was sequenced in a study of vaccination and CD4 T cells after COVID-19. Study at large: The peptides that stimulated the cells were overlapping spike peptides from SARS-CoV-2, HCoV-NL63, HCoV-OC43 and HCoV-229E.

The treatment here: approximately 9-day PBMC culture with coronavirus spike peptide pools or control peptides (ViraFEST assay). CD4+ T lymphocytes from the unexposed donor were collected before the COVID-19 pandemic (2011-2018). ViraFEST relied on peptide pools to expand antigen-specific T cells; the TCRs were sequenced afterward. IL-2 (10 IU/ml) and peptide pools (about 9 ug/ml) were added to cultures of around 2.1 million PBMCs per well. Investigators exposed CD4+ T cells from unexposed donors to SARS-CoV-2 S/N and four cold-coronavirus spikes, as cells permitted. Cultured CD4+ T-cell DNA underwent Oncomine TCR Beta short-read sequencing. The genomic DNA was obtained from cultured CD4+ T cells by extraction with the QIAamp micro DNA kit. TCRdb passed the PCR reads through MiXCR, listing each CDR3 protein once. Of 9,500 or so distinct CDR3 sequences listed, about 35% are singletons. Concerning this clonotype: Its antigen is still unknown.

The CDR3 has 15 amino acids. Germline CDR1 ENHRY, CDR2 SYGVKD. V shed 0 bases and J shed 5 bases, with 13 bases lying between them. The sequenced sample was CD4+ T cells from blood, cultured in vitro. This clonotype originated in a human donor in good health. This chain joins TRBV10-3 and TRBJ2-5; TRBD2 might be the D (6 bases). The CDR3 coding sequence is TGTGCCATCAGTGAGTCATCGGGGGTTGGTGAGACCCAGTACTTC. Protein: CAISESSGVGETQYF.